Listed below are T cell receptor beta chains from one sample, sequenced in a study of patients and donors after allogeneic stem cell transplantation. TCRdb re-called the RT-PCR reads with MiXCR, one entry per CDR3 protein. The data show approximately 160,000 distinct CDR3 sequences, about 32% seen once. The sample comprised blood, either unsorted or a sorted T cell fraction (not recorded which). The receptors stem from a human donor who was either an allogeneic HSCT recipient or a stem cell or donor lymphocyte infusion donor (not recorded which). It is not recorded whose cells these are; they may come from a transplant donor. CDR3s include the opening cysteine and the closing phenylalanine or tryptophan. Each record gives: CDR3 protein, CDR3 DNA, V gene, clone size, J gene, D gene. D genes are given only for firm matches. Some rows mark clone size as missing; the rest say once, few, many or name a class of expanded clone.

cdr3_aa: CATTAGHYNEQFF
cdr3_nt: TGTGCCACCACAGCGGGACACTACAATGAGCAGTTCTTC
v_call: TRBV12-3/TRBV12-4
clone_size: -
j_call: TRBJ2-1
d_call: -

cdr3_aa: CASSVTGSSLGEQYF
cdr3_nt: TGTGCCAGCAGCGTGACTGGATCCTCACTGGGGGAGCAGTACTTC
v_call: TRBV7-9
clone_size: -
j_call: TRBJ2-7
d_call: -

cdr3_aa: CSPASREGRGYGYTF
cdr3_nt: TGCAGTCCCGCTTCTAGGGAGGGGCGAGGATATGGCTACACCTTC
v_call: TRBV20-1
clone_size: -
j_call: TRBJ1-2
d_call: -

cdr3_aa: CASRPGQGPYEQYF
cdr3_nt: TGTGCCAGCAGACCGGGACAGGGACCCTACGAGCAGTACTTC
v_call: TRBV6-5
clone_size: few
j_call: TRBJ2-7
d_call: TRBD1

cdr3_aa: CASSLMFHPDTQYF
cdr3_nt: TGTGCCAGCAGTTTAATGTTCCACCCAGATACGCAGTATTTT
v_call: TRBV12-3/TRBV12-4
clone_size: -
j_call: TRBJ2-3
d_call: -

cdr3_aa: CASRGLTGLYNEQFF
cdr3_nt: TGTGCCAGCAGAGGCCTGACGGGACTATACAATGAGCAGTTCTTC
v_call: TRBV13
clone_size: few
j_call: TRBJ2-1
d_call: TRBD2

cdr3_aa: CAIWRDQYNEQFF
cdr3_nt: TGTGCCATCTGGCGGGATCAATACAATGAGCAGTTCTTC
v_call: TRBV10-3
clone_size: few
j_call: TRBJ2-1
d_call: -

cdr3_aa: CASSLAEAFF
cdr3_nt: TGTGCCAGCAGTTTGGCTGAAGCTTTCTTT
v_call: TRBV12-3/TRBV12-4
clone_size: many
j_call: TRBJ1-1
d_call: -

cdr3_aa: CASSFSRDRAAQPQHF
cdr3_nt: TGTGCCAGCAGTTTTTCCCGGGACAGGGCGGCTCAGCCCCAGCATTTT
v_call: TRBV28
clone_size: -
j_call: TRBJ1-5
d_call: TRBD1

cdr3_aa: CASSFGQGSYGYTF
cdr3_nt: TGTGCCAGCAGTTTCGGACAGGGGAGCTATGGCTACACCTTC
v_call: TRBV28
clone_size: -
j_call: TRBJ1-2
d_call: TRBD1

cdr3_aa: CASGGLLGVRYNEQFF
cdr3_nt: TGTGCCAGCGGAGGATTACTAGGGGTCCGGTACAATGAGCAGTTCTTC
v_call: TRBV6-6
clone_size: -
j_call: TRBJ2-1
d_call: -

cdr3_aa: CASSLGGGAETGKLFF
cdr3_nt: TGTGCCAGCAGCTTAGGGGGGGGAGCGGAGACTGGAAAACTGTTTTTT
v_call: TRBV7-6
clone_size: few
j_call: TRBJ1-4
d_call: -

cdr3_aa: CASREGGNTDTQYF
cdr3_nt: TGTGCCAGCAGGGAAGGGGGGAACACAGATACGCAGTATTTT
v_call: TRBV27
clone_size: -
j_call: TRBJ2-3
d_call: -

cdr3_aa: CASSSLLPANVLTF
cdr3_nt: TGTGCCAGCAGCTCCCTCCTACCGGCCAACGTCCTGACTTTC
v_call: TRBV7-8
clone_size: -
j_call: TRBJ2-6
d_call: -

cdr3_aa: CASSSTGSGYGYTF
cdr3_nt: TGTGCCAGCAGTTCGACAGGGTCGGGCTATGGCTACACCTTC
v_call: TRBV6-5
clone_size: -
j_call: TRBJ1-2
d_call: TRBD1

cdr3_aa: CASSLKRDRQKETQYF
cdr3_nt: TGTGCCAGCAGCTTAAAACGGGACAGGCAGAAAGAGACCCAGTACTTC
v_call: TRBV7-2
clone_size: -
j_call: TRBJ2-5
d_call: TRBD1

cdr3_aa: CASGGVYNEQFF
cdr3_nt: TGTGCCAGCGGTGGGGTTTACAATGAGCAGTTCTTC
v_call: TRBV27
clone_size: -
j_call: TRBJ2-1
d_call: -

cdr3_aa: CASSSPTVNTEAFF
cdr3_nt: TGTGCCAGCAGTTCTCCGACAGTCAACACTGAAGCTTTCTTT
v_call: TRBV27
clone_size: few
j_call: TRBJ1-1
d_call: -

cdr3_aa: CASSQVGTEAFF
cdr3_nt: TGTGCCAGCAGCCAAGTGGGCACTGAAGCTTTCTTT
v_call: TRBV3-1
clone_size: few
j_call: TRBJ1-1
d_call: -

cdr3_aa: CASSPSGRRPDTQYF
cdr3_nt: TGCGCCAGCAGCCCCAGCGGGAGGAGACCAGATACGCAGTATTTT
v_call: TRBV4-3
clone_size: -
j_call: TRBJ2-3
d_call: TRBD2

cdr3_aa: CASSESGIREAFF
cdr3_nt: TGTGCCAGCAGTGAATCGGGAATCCGGGAAGCTTTCTTT
v_call: TRBV6-1
clone_size: few
j_call: TRBJ1-1
d_call: -

cdr3_aa: CASRHSTDTQYF
cdr3_nt: TGTGCCAGCAGGCACAGCACAGATACGCAGTATTTT
v_call: TRBV6-5
clone_size: -
j_call: TRBJ2-3
d_call: -

cdr3_aa: CASSFRDAGYKVSPLHF
cdr3_nt: TGTGCCAGCAGCTTTAGGGATGCAGGATACAAAGTTTCACCCCTCCACTTT
v_call: TRBV7-9
clone_size: few
j_call: TRBJ1-6
d_call: -

cdr3_aa: CASRGVTSSYNSPLHF
cdr3_nt: TGTGCCAGCCGAGGGGTAACCAGCTCCTATAATTCACCCCTCCACTTT
v_call: TRBV21-1
clone_size: -
j_call: TRBJ1-6
d_call: -

cdr3_aa: CASSMDSTELGYGYTF
cdr3_nt: TGTGCCAGTAGTATGGACAGTACCGAGTTGGGCTATGGCTACACCTTC
v_call: TRBV19
clone_size: -
j_call: TRBJ1-2
d_call: -

cdr3_aa: CSVATGTISYEQYF
cdr3_nt: TGCAGCGTCGCGACAGGGACAATCTCCTACGAGCAGTACTTC
v_call: TRBV29-1
clone_size: few
j_call: TRBJ2-7
d_call: TRBD1

cdr3_aa: CSVDVAGGQARVNYGYTF
cdr3_nt: TGCAGCGTTGACGTAGCAGGGGGACAAGCTCGTGTGAACTATGGCTACACCTTC
v_call: TRBV29-1
clone_size: few
j_call: TRBJ1-2
d_call: TRBD1

cdr3_aa: CASSYRGHDQHF
cdr3_nt: TGTGCCAGCAGTTACAGGGGGCATGACCAGCATTTT
v_call: TRBV6-6
clone_size: few
j_call: TRBJ1-5
d_call: TRBD1

cdr3_aa: CASSQAWQGAFF
cdr3_nt: TGTGCCAGCAGCCAAGCCTGGCAGGGGGCTTTCTTT
v_call: TRBV14
clone_size: -
j_call: TRBJ1-1
d_call: -

cdr3_aa: CASRQGGAEQFF
cdr3_nt: TGTGCCAGCAGACAGGGGGGGGCTGAGCAGTTCTTC
v_call: TRBV12-3/TRBV12-4
clone_size: -
j_call: TRBJ2-1
d_call: -

cdr3_aa: CASSPYTSEAFF
cdr3_nt: TGTGCCAGCAGCCCATACACGTCTGAAGCTTTCTTT
v_call: TRBV7-2
clone_size: few
j_call: TRBJ1-1
d_call: -

cdr3_aa: CASSVGTGKYEQYF
cdr3_nt: TGCGCCAGCAGCGTAGGGACAGGAAAGTACGAGCAGTACTTC
v_call: TRBV5-1
clone_size: many
j_call: TRBJ2-7
d_call: TRBD1

cdr3_aa: CASSVWPRDEQYF
cdr3_nt: TGTGCCAGCAGCGTATGGCCCCGGGACGAGCAGTACTTC
v_call: TRBV9
clone_size: -
j_call: TRBJ2-7
d_call: -

cdr3_aa: CASRRTGQETQYF
cdr3_nt: TGTGCCAGCAGGCGGACAGGCCAAGAGACCCAGTACTTC
v_call: TRBV28
clone_size: -
j_call: TRBJ2-5
d_call: TRBD1

cdr3_aa: CASSLGPWVPNTEAFF
cdr3_nt: TGTGCCAGCAGCTTAGGACCTTGGGTACCAAACACTGAAGCTTTCTTT
v_call: TRBV7-2
clone_size: -
j_call: TRBJ1-1
d_call: -

cdr3_aa: CASSSTGLAKYNEQFF
cdr3_nt: TGCGCCAGCAGCTCCACGGGACTAGCGAAGTACAATGAGCAGTTCTTC
v_call: TRBV5-1
clone_size: -
j_call: TRBJ2-1
d_call: TRBD2

cdr3_aa: CASISGRSDTQYF
cdr3_nt: TGTGCCAGTATTAGCGGGAGGTCTGATACGCAGTATTTT
v_call: TRBV12-3/TRBV12-4
clone_size: once
j_call: TRBJ2-3
d_call: TRBD2

cdr3_aa: CASSSTGGAGKNIQYF
cdr3_nt: TGTGCCAGCAGCTCCACCGGGGGGGCAGGCAAAAACATTCAGTACTTC
v_call: TRBV7-9
clone_size: -
j_call: TRBJ2-4
d_call: TRBD2

cdr3_aa: CASSYSILAAGDTQYF
cdr3_nt: TGTGCCAGCAGTTACTCCATCCTAGCGGCGGGAGATACGCAGTATTTT
v_call: TRBV6-5
clone_size: -
j_call: TRBJ2-3
d_call: TRBD2

cdr3_aa: CASSAGKTSGRAHYEQYF
cdr3_nt: TGCGCCAGCAGTGCCGGCAAGACTAGCGGGAGGGCCCACTACGAGCAGTACTTC
v_call: TRBV10-1
clone_size: -
j_call: TRBJ2-7
d_call: TRBD2

cdr3_aa: CASSQELGLLGSDTQYF
cdr3_nt: TGCGCCAGCAGCCAAGAATTAGGGCTTCTAGGCTCGGATACGCAGTATTTT
v_call: TRBV4-3
clone_size: few
j_call: TRBJ2-3
d_call: -

cdr3_aa: CASSLNRGANEKLFF
cdr3_nt: TGCGCCAGCAGCTTGAACAGGGGGGCTAATGAAAAACTGTTTTTT
v_call: TRBV5-1
clone_size: -
j_call: TRBJ1-4
d_call: TRBD1